This T cell receptor beta chain was obtained from a study of OX40 agonist ivuxolimab in advanced cancers. Study-wide context: Eligibility admitted prior anti-PD-1, anti-PD-L1 or anti-CTLA-4 therapy; around 42% had some.

With regard to this clone: As yet, its antigen is unknown.

Whole-study findings and limits: At doses 0.1 to 3.0 mg/kg, CD4+ and CD8+ clones expanded.

Assay: immunoSEQ multiplex PCR; the TCRdb copy retains only in-frame clones and omits some. The data hold approximately 40,000 clones, with about 88% observed a single time. The CDR3 is 13 residues long. The V gene's germline CDR1 is SGHRS and CDR2 YFSETQ. V shed 2 bases and J shed 5 bases, with 7 bases lying between them. Peripheral blood came from all dose cohorts at three timepoints. The chain joins TRBV5-1 to TRBJ1-4; the D is unclear. Specimen: CD4+ or CD8+ T cells sorted from blood, collected in a trial of the OX40 agonist ivuxolimab. The source is an adult with an advanced solid tumor such as melanoma, head and neck, liver or kidney cancer. CDR3 DNA sequence: TGCGCCAGCAGCTTAAGCAGGAATGAAAAACTGTTTTTT. Translating gives CASSLSRNEKLFF. The full variable domain, in which reference TRBV5-1 and TRBJ1-4 provide the parts outside the CDR3, is KAGVTQTPRYLIKTRGQQVTLSCSPISGHRSVSWYQQTPGQGLQFLFEYFSETQRNKGNFPGRFSGRQFSNSRSEMNVSTLELGDSALYLCASSLSRNEKLFFGSGTQLSVL.